The rows below give T cell receptor beta chains drawn from one sample of a study of cytomegalovirus exposure and HLA in healthy donors. The data were produced by immunoSEQ multiplex PCR, yet TCRdb's version contains in-frame clones alone and is incomplete. The sample has about 170,000 clones. Sequencing input: PBMCs. These TCRs come from a woman younger than 30 in good health and CMV-seropositive. Both conserved end residues are part of each CDR3. The order of the fields is V gene, D gene, CDR3 protein. D genes are given only for firm matches.

TRBV7-2	TRBD2	CASSRTSGISETQYF
TRBV29-1	TRBD1	CSAGTGRNQPQHF
TRBV25-1	.	CASSEYTGKRTDTQYF
TRBV30	.	CAWRPVGEEMNTEAFF
TRBV5-5	TRBD1	CASRPRDSTYSSGNTIYF
TRBV30	TRBD1	CARGTDPRTEAFF
TRBV5-6	.	CASSLWRGVNTGELFF
TRBV7-2	.	CALRDLNYGYTF
TRBV7-2	.	CASSLAPQGYTEAFF
TRBV27	.	CASSLIDRNTEAFF
TRBV9	.	CASSADTWETQYF
TRBV19	TRBD2	CASSTGTSGYWETQYF
TRBV15	.	CATSPESDSSYEQYF
TRBV5-1	TRBD1	CASSLGQGFLGYTF
TRBV7-8	.	CASSLARGRGGKGTEAFF
TRBV11-1	.	CASSSPVRDEQFF
TRBV7-9	TRBD2	CASSSPTSGTQETQYF
TRBV27	TRBD1	CASSGTGLNEKLFF
TRBV6-5	TRBD1	CASRSGQGGRSYTF
TRBV2	TRBD2	CASRAFGGVNNEQFF
TRBV19	TRBD2	CASSGGETDTQYF
TRBV2	.	CASWGTLKGYTF
TRBV5-1	TRBD1	CASSSTTGQTQYF
TRBV12-5	.	CASGLGQEGSVTGELFF
TRBV6-6	.	CASSYTMTGPNEKLFF
TRBV4-2	TRBD1	CASSHSDRAVGNEQFF
TRBV13	.	CASSLLRAGTIQETQYF
TRBV7-2	TRBD1	CASSDGTGGSYEQYF
TRBV7-2	.	CASSLGASSYEQYF
TRBV6-1	.	CASSEWHSNSPLHF
TRBV9	TRBD2	CASSVGLAGGSSDTQYF
TRBV4-1	TRBD1	CASSRSDRVGVGYTF
TRBV19	TRBD2	CASSMEGGPTDTQYF
TRBV29-1	.	CSVDRDFSETQYF
TRBV2	TRBD2	CASSSGGGAVEQFF
TRBV2	.	CASRNGRRGTEAFF
TRBV7-6	.	CASSAGAYEQYF
TRBV9	TRBD1	CASSVHPGQGTEAFF
TRBV7-2	.	CASSLVLGGMNTEAFF
TRBV15	TRBD2	CATSLPAGGLTGELFF
TRBV19	.	CASSAGALGEKLFF
TRBV5-1	TRBD2	CASSPGGGQETQYF
TRBV5-1	TRBD2	CASSLEGTSGVHTQYF
TRBV18	TRBD1	CASSSGQFEAFF
TRBV19	TRBD2	CASSSGRAGTGELFF
TRBV7-2	.	CASSFRAGFGNQPQHF
TRBV11-2	.	CASSRLRSGELFF
TRBV6-5	TRBD1	CASSYSPGQWPGEQFF
TRBV2	TRBD1	CASSGQTNQPQHF
TRBV28	TRBD2	CASSFPSGRLNEQFF
TRBV7-2	.	CASSRAVNTEAFF
TRBV7-8	TRBD1	CASSLSGQGWGEQYF
TRBV12-5	.	CASGPGTYSSTDTQYF
TRBV11-3	TRBD1	CASSLEGQGALSGNTIYF
TRBV19	TRBD2	CASSSRSGTAGELFF
TRBV5-4	.	CASSLWRSDTEAFF
TRBV28	.	CASSLAGSSYEQYF
TRBV19	.	CASSTVADTGELFF
TRBV9	TRBD2	CASSVGASGAGDNEQFF
TRBV6-1	.	CASKGWVDTDTQYF